This record covers a single T cell receptor beta chain. Roughly 10 milliliters of peripheral blood were drawn from each donor. These data come from a study of blood T cells in healthy people across ages. The use of a sample-barcoded 5' primer and a J-beta primer mix characterized a second PCR of roughly 6 to 11 cycles. Template switching added a 12-random-nucleotide identifier to every cDNA molecule. Sequencing yielded, for each sample, at least 3 million paired-end reads carrying CDR3. TCRdb used MiXCR to reprocess the 5' RACE reads, holding one entry per CDR3 protein. Here the sample spans about 1.8 million distinct CDR3 sequences, 40% to 55% being singletons. Sequencing was carried out using blood. The origin of this receptor is a woman between 40 and 50 years old in good health.

The CDR3: CASSRVPGLAVGDTQYF. CDR3 DNA sequence: TGCGCCAGCAGCCGGGTACCAGGACTAGCGGTCGGGGATACGCAGTATTTT. This chain connects TRBV4-3 to TRBJ2-3; 10 nucleotides align to TRBD2. V dropped 4 bases and J dropped 6; count of bases not matched to a gene: 13. CDR1 and CDR2 (germline): LGHNA, YSLEER. The CDR3 is made up of 17 amino acids.